This T cell receptor beta chain comes out of a study of T cell responses to AZD1222 COVID-19 vaccine. Study-wide results and limits: Repertoire samples came only from after the peak T cell response.

A note on this clone: The target antigen is unknown.

Method: immunoSEQ multiplex PCR; TCRdb's copy keeps in-frame clones and lacks some. Here the sample spans roughly 140,000 clones, approximately 90% being singletons. CDR1 and CDR2 from the germline V gene are LNHDA and SQIVND (reference sequence). Trimming removed 10 bases from V and 11 bases from J, with 27 bases in between. This CDR3 region has 15 residues. The material was peripheral blood, obtained 28 days after the second AZD1222 dose. This sequence originates from an adult who received the AZD1222 COVID-19 vaccine. The chain recombines TRBV19 with TRBJ1-5; tentative D call: TRBD1 (6 bases). CDR3 region: CATGVSDRWGKAQHF. Here the CDR3 DNA reads TGTGCCACGGGCGTTTCCGACAGGTGGGGAAAGGCCCAGCATTTT.